This T cell receptor (beta chain) emerged from a study of blood T cells in healthy people across ages. As for the study in general: Through template switching, about one barcoded beta molecule was captured per two T cells, as measured in model experiments. Study-level points and caveats: In long-lived donors, naive CD4+ cell counts and diversity exceeded those of aged donors. For the donors, CMV status was unknown and possibly confounded expanded clonotype changes.

Sample-barcoded 5' priming and a J-beta primer mix drove a second PCR of about 6 to 12 cycles. From the 5' RACE reads, TCRdb called clonotypes with MiXCR, one entry per CDR3 protein. The table includes about 720,000 distinct CDR3 sequences, approximately 21% detected once. In the case of this clonotype: The antigen is not known.

The sample was blood. The origin of this receptor is an older man in good health.

The CDR3 nucleotides are TGTGCCAGCAGCTTACAGGACAGGGGCCCCGCAGATACGCAGTATTTT. As protein: CASSLQDRGPADTQYF. The J gene is TRBJ2-3, the V gene TRBV7-2; 9 bases agree with TRBD1. CDR3 length equals 16 residues. In germline, CDR1 is SGHTA, CDR2 FQGNSA. V trimming: 2 bases; J trimming: 4 bases; junction bases outside the gene matches: 7.